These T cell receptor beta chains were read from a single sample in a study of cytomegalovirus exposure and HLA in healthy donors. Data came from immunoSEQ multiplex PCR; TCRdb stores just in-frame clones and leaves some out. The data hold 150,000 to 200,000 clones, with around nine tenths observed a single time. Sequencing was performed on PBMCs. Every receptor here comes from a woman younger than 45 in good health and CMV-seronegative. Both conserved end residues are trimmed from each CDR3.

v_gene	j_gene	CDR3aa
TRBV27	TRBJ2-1	ASSFSGVGEQF
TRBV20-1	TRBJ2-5	SASLETQY
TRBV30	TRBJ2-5	AWSQPAGRGEETQY
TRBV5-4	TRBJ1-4	ASSFGTGKLF
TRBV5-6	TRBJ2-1	ASSFRGREDEQF
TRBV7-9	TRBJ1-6	ASSLERQGVYNSPLH
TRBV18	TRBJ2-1	ASSRDGQATNEQF
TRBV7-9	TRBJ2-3	ASSLTGDTQY
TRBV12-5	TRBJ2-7	ASGKSTGFRNEQY
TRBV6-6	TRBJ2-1	ASTTVGHGRGEQF